The T cell receptor (beta chain) described here comes from a study of T cell responses to AZD1222 COVID-19 vaccine. A note on this clone: The target antigen is unknown.

Generated by immunoSEQ multiplex PCR, the TCRdb table keeps only in-frame clones and is missing some. The sample holds 140,000 or so clones; more than 75% are singletons and the top ten take 2.5% to 3.5%. Per germline, CDR1 SGDLS and CDR2 YYNGEE. The CDR3 is 16 residues long. V lost 0 bases to trimming and J lost 4 bases, with 16 bases between them. Findings and caveats of the study: Vaccine-associated CD4 TCRs spanned spike, dominant at 160-218 and 743-854.

The sequence came from an adult who received the AZD1222 COVID-19 vaccine. This material consisted of peripheral blood, taken 28 days after the second AZD1222 dose. The genes are TRBV9 and TRBJ1-2; tentatively, D is TRBD1 (5 bases). CDR3 sequence (DNA): TGTGCCAGCAGCGTAGGAGGGGCGGGTTCAAGCTATGGCTACACCTTC. Translated: CASSVGGAGSSYGYTF.